This T cell receptor (beta chain) was obtained from a study of T-cell reconstitution after alpha-beta-depleted transplantation in children. Unique molecular identifiers were incorporated when the TCRbeta library was constructed. A single record per CDR3 protein comes from TCRdb applying MiXCR to the PCR reads. The table includes 400,000 to 500,000 distinct CDR3 sequences, roughly a tenth detected once. CDR3 length equals 15 residues. The V segment lost 5 bases and the J segment 2 bases; nucleotides outside the gene matches: 8. The clonotype originates from a human donor who donated a stem cell graft to a child with acute myeloid leukemia. This specimen consisted of PBMCs from the stem cell graft donor, obtained from the stem cell graft. This chain joins TRBV12-3 or TRBV12-4 and TRBJ2-5, with TRBD1 identical over 7 bases. The CDR3, as DNA: TGTGCCAGCAGTAAACCAACAGGGGATCAAGAGACCCAGTACTTC. This gives the protein CASSKPTGDQETQYF.